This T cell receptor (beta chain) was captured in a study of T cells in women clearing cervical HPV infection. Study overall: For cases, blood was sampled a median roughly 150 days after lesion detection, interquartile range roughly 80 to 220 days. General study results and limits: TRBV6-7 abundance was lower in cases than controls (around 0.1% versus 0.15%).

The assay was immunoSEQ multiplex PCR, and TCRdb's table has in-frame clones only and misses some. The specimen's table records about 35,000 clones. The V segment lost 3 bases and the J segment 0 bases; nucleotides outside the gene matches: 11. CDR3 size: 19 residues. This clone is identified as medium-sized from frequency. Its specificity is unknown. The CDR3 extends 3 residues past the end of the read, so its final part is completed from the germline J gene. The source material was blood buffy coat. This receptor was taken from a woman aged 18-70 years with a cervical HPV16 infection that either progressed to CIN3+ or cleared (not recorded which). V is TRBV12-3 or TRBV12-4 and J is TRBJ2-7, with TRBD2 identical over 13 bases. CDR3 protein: CASSFGRPGLAGLSYEQYF. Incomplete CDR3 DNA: TGTGCCAGCAGTTTCGGGAGACCGGGACTAGCGGGGCTCTCCTACGAG.